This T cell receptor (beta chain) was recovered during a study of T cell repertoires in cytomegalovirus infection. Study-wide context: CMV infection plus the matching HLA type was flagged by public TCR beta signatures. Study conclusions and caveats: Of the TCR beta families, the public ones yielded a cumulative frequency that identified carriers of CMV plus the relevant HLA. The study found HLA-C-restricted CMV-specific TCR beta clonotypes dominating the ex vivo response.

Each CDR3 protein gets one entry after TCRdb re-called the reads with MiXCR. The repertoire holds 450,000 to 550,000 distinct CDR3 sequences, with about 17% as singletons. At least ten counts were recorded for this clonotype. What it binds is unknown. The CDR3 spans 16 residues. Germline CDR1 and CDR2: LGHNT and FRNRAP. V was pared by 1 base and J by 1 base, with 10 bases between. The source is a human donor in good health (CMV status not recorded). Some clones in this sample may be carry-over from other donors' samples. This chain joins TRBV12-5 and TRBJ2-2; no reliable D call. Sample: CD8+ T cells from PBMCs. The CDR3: CASGLDPWGNTGELFF. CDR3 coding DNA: TGTGCTAGTGGTTTGGACCCCTGGGGGAACACCGGGGAGCTGTTTTTT.